The T cell receptor (beta chain) under discussion was sequenced for a study of cytomegalovirus exposure and HLA in healthy donors. The CDR3 runs to 15 residues. V shed 6 bases and J shed 3 bases, with 15 bases lying between them. CDR1 and CDR2 from the germline V gene are MNHEY and SMNVEV (reference sequence). PCR primers comprised 60 Vbeta and 13 Jbeta primers. Some clones are missing from TCRdb's copy, which holds only in-frame ones; the method was immunoSEQ multiplex PCR. Among approximately 110,000 clones, 73% were seen once, and the ten largest hold about 4.5%. The TCR comes from a man between 60 and 75 years old in good health and CMV-seropositive. The chain recombines TRBV27 with TRBJ2-1; the D gene is possibly TRBD2 (5 bases). The sequencing input was PBMCs. Here the CDR3 reads CASRLGVGNYNEQFF. CDR3 in DNA: TGTGCCAGCAGACTCGGGGTGGGGAACTACAATGAGCAGTTCTTC.